These 19 T cell receptor beta chains came from one sample sequenced in a study of tumor and adjacent non-tumor tissue in lung cancer. A modified ARM-PCR protocol with three rounds of nested PCR amplified TCRbeta. TCRdb reprocessed the multiplex PCR reads with MiXCR, giving one entry per CDR3 protein. The sample includes more than 85,000 distinct CDR3 sequences, 61% seen only once; the top ten take about 15%. This sample's RNA came from whole unsorted tissue. Sequenced sample: lung tumor tissue. These receptor sequences come from a man between 65 and 80 years old with non-small cell lung cancer.

The chain employs TRBV6-5 and TRBJ1-1, with D possibly being TRBD1 (6 bases). The CDR3 extends over 15 amino acids. V was trimmed by 2 bases and J by 5 bases, leaving 15 bases between them. The V gene's germline CDR1 is MNHEY and CDR2 SVGAGI. In DNA, the CDR3 is TGTGCCAGCAGTTACCCCTGGACAGCTAGGACTGAAGCTTTCTTT. This translates into CASSYPWTARTEAFF.

Comments on this clonotype: Compared with germline, one end of the junction differs, possibly owing to a read error. The chain joins TRBV20-1 to TRBJ1-5; D gene unclear. The germline gives CDR1 DFQATT, CDR2 SNEGSKA (reference sequence). CDR3 size: 12 residues. The CDR3 here is CRARRSNQPQHF. The DNA for the CDR3 is TGCAGGGCTAGGAGGAGCAATCAGCCCCAGCATTTT.

A remark on this clonotype: A much larger clone is a single base away; this may be a read error. The chain uses TRBV7-9 and TRBJ2-1; the match to TRBD2 covers 7 bases. The CDR3 length is 16 residues. The J segment lost 5 bases and the V segment lost 5 bases, leaving 12 bases of the junction unmatched. Per germline, CDR1 SEHNR and CDR2 FQNEAQ (reference sequence). The CDR3 here is CASSHIVGGTNNEQFF. CDR3 nucleotide sequence: TGTGCCAGCAGCCACATAGTGGGAGGGACTAACAATGAGCAGTTCTTC.

This clonotype came up once. One junction end disagrees with the germline gene, perhaps due to a read error. The chain recombines TRBV11-2 with TRBJ1-1; 7 bases match TRBD1. There are 15 residues in the CDR3. Germline V lookup: CDR1 SGHAT, CDR2 FQNNGV. The CDR3 is CASSLVRGLDTEAFF. The DNA of the CDR3 is TGTGCCAGCAGCTTAGTGAGGGGGCTAGACACTGAAGCCTTCTTT.

This clonotype has at least ten counts. The chain carries TRBV4-1 and TRBJ2-3; TRBD1 is a possible D gene (6 bases). The CDR3 runs to 16 residues. From germline, CDR1 is MGHRA and CDR2 YSYEKL. V dropped 2 bases and J dropped 1 base, with 13 bases sitting between them. The CDR3 is CASSQSQGPRTDTQYF. DNA for the CDR3: TGCGCCAGCAGCCAAAGCCAGGGGCCACGCACAGATACGCAGTATTTT.

About this clonotype itself: The conserved phenylalanine or tryptophan is not found at the CDR3 terminus, so this likely reflects a read error. J is TRBJ2-3 and V is TRBV6-2 or TRBV6-3; D not certain. The CDR3 sequence is 13 residues long. Per germline, CDR1 MNHEY and CDR2 SVGEGT. In DNA, the CDR3 is TGTGCCTGCAGTTTGAGACTGACAGATACGCAGTATTAT. Translated, it gives CACSLRLTDTQYY.

V usage is TRBV10-3 and J usage is TRBJ2-7, with TRBD1 as a possible D gene (5 bases). Germline-derived CDR1 and CDR2 are ENHRY and SYGVKD. V lost 6 bases, J lost 6 bases, and 21 bases lay in between. The CDR3 runs to 15 residues. CDR3 DNA: TGTGCCATCAGCTTGACCTTGTGGGGCAGGTGCGAGCAGTACTTC. Amino acids: CAISLTLWGRCEQYF.

With regard to this clonotype: The CDR3 carries no conserved terminal phenylalanine or tryptophan, so it likely arises from a read error. The chain combines TRBV4-1 with TRBJ2-7; D ambiguous. Germline V gives CDR1 MGHRA, CDR2 YSYEKL. The CDR3 has 16 amino acids. CDR3 sequence reads: CVSSQDRVVGYYEQYI. The CDR3 coding sequence is TGCGTCAGCAGCCAAGATCGGGTAGTGGGCTACTACGAGCAGTACATC.

The table lists this clonotype with a few counts. This chain joins TRBV7-9 and TRBJ2-3; 9 positions agree with TRBD1. Losses at the gene ends were 5 bases for V and 4 bases for J; bases not matched to a gene: 4. The CDR3 is 14 amino acids. Looked up from germline, CDR1 is SEHNR and CDR2 is FQNEAQ (reference sequence). CDR3 bases: TGTGCCAGCAGCGGAGGGACAGGGTCAGATACGCAGTATTTT. This translates into CASSGGTGSDTQYF.

About this clonotype itself: The junction departs from the called germline gene at one end, perhaps through a read error. The chain couples TRBV29-1 to TRBJ2-2, with TRBD2 as a possible D gene (5 bases). The CDR3 is 14 amino acids. Per germline, CDR1 SQVTM and CDR2 ANQGSEA. The CDR3 reads CSVEPQRDTGELFF. CDR3 DNA sequence: TGCAGCGTTGAGCCGCAGAGAGACACCGGGGAGCTCTTTTTT.

Comment on this clonotype: Because it lacks the conserved phenylalanine or tryptophan at the end, this CDR3 is likely a read error. CDR3 sequence (DNA): TGTGCCAGCAGCTTCCAGTGGAGCTCCTACAATGTGCAGTTCTCC. Amino acids: CASSFQWSSYNVQFS. The J gene is TRBJ2-1, the V gene TRBV11-2; no reliable D call. This CDR3 spans 15 amino acids. The germline gives CDR1 SGHAT, CDR2 FQNNGV.

Comments on this clonotype: The junction departs from germline at one end; a sequencing error may be responsible. This chain uses TRBV11-2 with TRBJ2-2, with D perhaps matching TRBD1 (6 bases). This CDR3 is built from 16 residues. In germline, CDR1 is SGHAT, CDR2 FQNNGV. In nucleotides, the CDR3 is TGTGCCAGCAGCTCTGGAAGGGGGACGAAGACCGGGGAACTGTTTTTT. Translation gives CASSSGRGTKTGELFF.

This clonotype has a count of ten or more. This chain connects TRBV29-1 to TRBJ1-1; 9 bases line up with TRBD1. From germline, CDR1 is SQVTM and CDR2 ANQGSEA. After removal of 6 bases from V and 0 bases from J, the junction contained 5 bases not matched to a gene. This CDR3 contains 14 residues. CDR3 loop: CSVGTGLMNTEAFF. CDR3 coding DNA: TGCAGCGTGGGGACAGGGCTCATGAACACTGAAGCTTTCTTT. Looking up the rest from reference TRBV29-1 and TRBJ1-1 gives the full variable domain: SAVISQKPSRDICQRGTSLTIQCQVDSQVTMMFWYRQQPGQSLTLIATANQGSEATYESGFVIDKFPISRPNLTFSTLTVSNMSPEDSSIYLCSVGTGLMNTEAFFGQGTRLTVV.

This clonotype was picked up one time. The junction differs from germline at one of its ends, possibly a read error. The chain links TRBV11-2 to TRBJ2-3; possible D gene TRBD1, 6 bases. Germline V gene sequence: CDR1 SGHAT, CDR2 FQNNGV. The CDR3 is 16 residues long. CDR3 in DNA: TGTGCCGGCAGCTTAGGGGCAGGGGCCAGCGCAGATACGCAGTATTTT. Residues: CAGSLGAGASADTQYF.

This clonotype came up a few times. The V and J genes are TRBV11-3 and TRBJ1-2; 11 bases align to TRBD1. The CDR3 has 17 residues. With 2 bases clipped from V and 0 bases from J, the junction kept 5 bases outside the gene matches. Per germline, CDR1 SGHNT and CDR2 YENEEA. CDR3 in amino acids: CASSLLDRGQSNYGYTF. The CDR3 coding sequence is TGTGCCAGCAGCTTACTGGACAGGGGGCAGTCTAACTATGGCTACACCTTC.

The chain couples TRBV11-2 to TRBJ2-4; D gene uncertain. The CDR3 runs to 13 residues. Germline CDR1 is SGHAT and CDR2 is FQNNGV. Here the CDR3 reads CTISQLTGNIQYF. CDR3 DNA sequence: TGTACCATCAGCCAACTCACGGGAAACATTCAGTACTTC.

V and J are TRBV28 and TRBJ1-1; 8 nucleotides agree with TRBD1. In germline, CDR1 is MDHEN, CDR2 SYDVKM. CDR3 length equals 13 residues. V lost 10 bases and J lost 4; bases outside the gene matches: 8. This CDR3 is CANWSTGGTEAFF. The DNA of the CDR3 is TGTGCCAACTGGAGTACAGGGGGCACTGAAGCTTTCTTT.

About this clonotype: This may be a read error: a much more frequent sequence differs by one nucleotide. V gene TRBV6-1 combines with J gene TRBJ2-4, with TRBD1 as a possible D gene (6 bases). Germline values: CDR1 MNHNS, CDR2 SASEGT. This CDR3 comprises 11 residues. The CDR3 is CASRDRTVQYF. The CDR3 DNA is TGTGCCAGCCGTGATCGGACAGTGCAGTACTTC.

Remarks on this clonotype: An end of the junction differs from the germline gene, which may be a read error. The chain couples TRBV6-1 to TRBJ2-5, with no clear D. Per the germline V gene, CDR1 is MNHNS and CDR2 is SASEGT. The CDR3 sequence is 14 residues long. The CDR3 DNA follows: TGTGCCAGCAGTGAAGGTAGCTGGCAAGAGACACAGTGCTTC. Amino acid sequence: CASSEGSWQETQCF.